This T cell receptor beta chain comes out of a study of human T cells and chemical hapten exposure. The time point is: pre-sensitization, week 0. Treatment described: therapeutic diphenylcyclopropenone sensitization with weekly scalp DPC. Regarding this clonotype: Its target is not known.

This CDR3 has 15 residues. The ends lost 2 bases at V and 3 bases at J; junction bases unmatched: 3. TCRdb used MiXCR to reprocess the RACE reads, holding one entry per CDR3 protein. The sample records fewer than 140,000 distinct CDR3 sequences, around 12% being singletons. Study-wide points: Expanded TCRs were compared with controls, and the expanded TCRs formed significantly more large CDR3 similarity clusters.

The specimen was whole blood, collected in connection with sensitization to the hapten diphenylcyclopropenone (DPC). The receptor's source is a woman aged 50 to 65 with alopecia areata. Some clones in this sample may be carry-over from other donors' samples. V is TRBV12-3 or TRBV12-4 and J is TRBJ2-3, with 9 bases identical to TRBD2. Here the CDR3 DNA reads TGTGCCAGCAGTTTACTAGCGGGATCGACAGATACGCAGTATTTT. Its protein product is CASSLLAGSTDTQYF.